This TCR beta chain was sequenced during a study of blood T cell repertoires in COVID-19 (TCRdb year 2020). Notes on the research overall: Samples covering the acute and convalescent phases of COVID-19 were provided by collaborators in the United States, Italy and Spain. HLA class I and class II types, where available, came from metadata supplied by the sample provider rather than from assay-based typing. Subjects who had been exposed to COVID-19, were actively infected with it, or had recovered from it provided the deeply sampled blood TCRbeta repertoires that made up the dataset. The material from the prospective study consisted of cDNA or gDNA derived from T cells, B-cell-depleted T cells, or PBMCs. The samples were drawn from the first 160 participants of the ongoing ImmuneRACE study and from 1,254 subjects provided by 6 global collaborators. A de-identified subject ID, COVID-19 status, age in years and sex were almost always included in the sample metadata. The repertoires were released in a freely available public database intended as a resource for research on the immune response to SARS-CoV-2. General conclusions and limits of the study: How much clinical and demographic metadata was included differed by source and by participant, and the metadata was provided uncurated.

A note on this clone: The target of this receptor is not known. Base quality data are lacking; no much larger clone is found one base away.

TCRbeta CDR3 regions were amplified from genomic DNA by means of the immunoSEQ Assay, a bias-controlled multiplex PCR. Regarding the original processing steps: The number of nucleated cells in each sample was estimated from the amplification of reference gene primers within the assay. To quantify the absolute abundance of each unique TCRbeta CDR3 rearrangement, sequence reads were collapsed and filtered. For each sample, productive Simpson clonality was calculated as the square root of Simpson's diversity index across productive rearrangements. TCRdb holds this immuneACCESS table with in-frame rearrangements only. Some clones are missing; in checked studies, unresolved V genes explain under half, and the rest has no known cause. V and J calls and clone size are given by that table; D and trimming were obtained from the DNA. The sample has nearly 110,000 clones on record, approximately 80% of them singletons. The ten biggest clones cover more than 13% of the sample.

Via the germline V gene, CDR1 is MNHEY and CDR2 SVGAGI. V sheds 0 bases and J sheds 6 bases, leaving 8 bases between their ends. Its CDR3 holds 14 amino acids, cysteine through phenylalanine. Just the 42-base CDR3 DNA is kept, in frame starting at base 1. Whole blood was collected in K2EDTA tubes by collaborating institutions according to the institutions' own protocols. For TCRbeta analysis, collaborator samples were shipped as frozen whole blood, as isolated PBMCs, or as DNA extracted from either sample type. This TCR came from a woman aged 55-69 years with acute or convalescent COVID-19. Sequencing used peripheral blood. The rearrangement joined TRBV6-5 to TRBJ1-4, with a weak D call of TRBD1 (5 bases match). The CDR3: CASSYSRGDEKLFF. The DNA is as follows: TGTGCCAGCAGTTACTCGCGGGGGGATGAAAAACTGTTTTTT.